These 32 T cell receptor beta chains were all obtained from the same sample, sequenced in a study of identical twins' blood T cells. One entry per CDR3 protein results from TCRdb running MiXCR on the 5' RACE reads. The sample holds a few hundred thousand distinct CDR3 sequences, over 25% seen once. The sequencing input was PBMCs. Receptors originate from a woman aged 18-49 years in good health.

The rearrangement joins TRBV2 to TRBJ2-3; TRBD2 agrees at 7 bases. CDR1 is SNHLY, CDR2 FYNNEI, per germline. Unmatched junction bases numbered 4, after V lost 4 bases and J lost 6 bases. The CDR3 is 13 residues long. CDR3 protein: CASSAGGSDTQYF. CDR3 in DNA: TGTGCCAGCAGTGCGGGCGGGAGCGATACGCAGTATTTT.

This chain uses TRBV20-1 with TRBJ1-1, with D possibly TRBD1 on 5 matching bases. The CDR3 loop spans 13 amino acids. V dropped 3 bases and J dropped 4 bases, with 12 bases sitting between them. Germline V gene lookup returns CDR1 DFQATT and CDR2 SNEGSKA (reference sequence). The CDR3 sequence: CSASRAGGTEAFF. CDR3 in DNA: TGCAGTGCTAGCAGGGCCGGGGGCACTGAAGCTTTCTTT.

The chain carries TRBV20-1 and TRBJ1-4; D is unresolved. The CDR3 extends over 14 amino acids. The V end lost 7 bases, the J end lost 0 bases, and 12 bases lay between the germline ends. Germline-derived CDR1 and CDR2 are DFQATT and SNEGSKA (reference sequence). The CDR3 is CSGGIKATNEKLFF. Written as DNA, the CDR3 is TGCAGTGGCGGGATCAAAGCAACTAATGAAAAACTGTTTTTT.

The chain uses TRBV18 and TRBJ1-1; D gene uncertain. Per the germline V gene, CDR1 is KGHSH and CDR2 is LQKENI. Between the trimmed V and J ends, which lost 5 bases and 1 base, there was a span of 11 bases. The CDR3 is 14 residues long. The CDR3 loop is CASSSKAGNTEAFF. The CDR3, as DNA: TGTGCCAGCTCATCCAAGGCCGGGAACACTGAAGCTTTCTTT.

The rearrangement links TRBV2 to TRBJ1-1, with D perhaps matching TRBD1 (5 bases). V was cut by 6 bases and J by 0 bases, with 11 bases left in between. The CDR3 has 14 residues. From germline, CDR1 is SNHLY and CDR2 FYNNEI. For the CDR3, the DNA is TGTGCCAGCAGGGGGACGGAGATGAACACTGAAGCTTTCTTT. Amino acid sequence: CASRGTEMNTEAFF.

Note on this clonotype: Since a much larger clone is just one base distant, this may be a read error. This rearrangement joins TRBV2 to TRBJ1-3; a possible D gene is TRBD1 (6 bases). The CDR3 consists of 14 residues. CDR1 and CDR2 (germline): SNHLY, FYNNEI. V was cut by 8 bases and J by 6 bases, with 17 bases left in between. The CDR3 here is CASGFRGGVNTIYF. CDR3 DNA sequence: TGTGCCAGCGGATTCAGGGGAGGCGTAAACACCATATATTTT.

With respect to this clonotype: Just one base apart from a much larger clone, this may be a read error. This sequence joins TRBV12-3 or TRBV12-4 and TRBJ1-5; D remains unclear. The CDR3 loop spans 14 amino acids. The CDR3 DNA reads TGTGTCAGCAGTTTCGACGGGTTAGATCAGCCCCAGCATTTT. As protein: CVSSFDGLDQPQHF.

This clonotype was recorded at least ten times. The chain couples TRBV6-1 to TRBJ1-5; D may be TRBD1 (6 bases). The germline V gene encodes CDR1 MNHNS and CDR2 SASEGT. With 10 bases removed from V and 0 bases from J, the gap between germline ends came to 10 bases. CDR3 size: 13 residues. Here the CDR3 reads CATRTDSNQPQHF. The CDR3 region has the DNA TGTGCCACCCGGACAGATAGCAATCAGCCCCAGCATTTT.

The rearrangement joins TRBV20-1 to TRBJ2-1; 7 bases are shared with TRBD2. From germline, CDR1 is DFQATT and CDR2 SNEGSKA (reference sequence). Trimming cost V 6 bases and J 6 bases; bases outside gene matches: 8. The CDR3 consists of 13 residues. The CDR3 is CSAPTGTINEQFF. The CDR3 bases are TGCAGTGCCCCGACCGGGACTATCAATGAGCAGTTCTTC.

This clonotype was seen ten or more times. V and J are TRBV5-1 and TRBJ1-1; TRBD1 matches at 8 bases. CDR1 and CDR2 from the germline V gene are SGHRS and YFSETQ. The V and J ends lost 4 bases and 11 bases, in that order; junction bases with no gene match: 7. This CDR3 spans 12 amino acids. The CDR3 here is CASSADRVWAFF. The CDR3 region has the DNA TGCGCCAGCAGCGCGGACAGGGTTTGGGCTTTCTTT.

The rearrangement uses TRBV5-1 and TRBJ1-2, with a possible D match to TRBD1 (5 bases). Trimming removed 2 bases from V and 4 bases from J, with 9 bases in between. CDR1 and CDR2 from the germline V gene are SGHRS and YFSETQ. The CDR3 has 13 amino acids. For the CDR3, the DNA is TGCGCCAGCAGCTTAACGGACATCTATGGCTACACCTTC. Its translation: CASSLTDIYGYTF.

The CDR3 here is CASSGAGNSNTEAFF. For the CDR3, the DNA is TGCGCCAGCAGCGGGGCCGGGAACTCGAACACTGAAGCTTTCTTT. V is TRBV5-1 and J is TRBJ1-1; D is perhaps TRBD1 (5 bases). The germline V gene encodes CDR1 SGHRS and CDR2 YFSETQ. The CDR3 covers 15 residues. V shed 4 bases and J shed 1 base, with 14 bases lying between them.

The V and J genes are TRBV20-1 and TRBJ1-4, with D perhaps matching TRBD1 (6 bases). V lost 3 bases and J 8 bases, leaving 13 bases between the germline ends. This CDR3 region has 13 residues. CDR1 DFQATT and CDR2 SNEGSKA come from the germline V gene (reference sequence). CDR3 region: CSASLGGREKLFF. The CDR3 bases are TGCAGTGCTAGTCTCGGGGGGCGGGAAAAACTGTTTTTT.

Points on this clonotype: The CDR3 carries no conserved terminal phenylalanine or tryptophan, so it likely arises from a read error. The rearrangement joins TRBV10-3 to TRBJ2-1, with 9 nucleotides matching TRBD1. The CDR3 is made up of 12 amino acids. Germline-derived CDR1 and CDR2 are ENHRY and SYGVKD. Here the CDR3 DNA reads TGTGTCATCCGACAGGGGGAAAATGAGCAGTTCGTC. Translated, it gives CVIRQGENEQFV.

On this clonotype: This sequence may be a read error, since a much larger clone differs from it by one base. The chain joins TRBV2 to TRBJ2-1, with a tentative D call TRBD2 (5 bases). Trimming shortened V by 4 bases and J by 3 bases, and 13 bases separated the two germline ends. There are 15 residues in the CDR3. Germline loops: CDR1 SNHLY, CDR2 FYNNEI. CDR3 DNA sequence: TGTGCCAGCAGTGTACAGCCTAGCTTCTACAATGAGCAGTTCTTC. Its translation: CASSVQPSFYNEQFF. Full variable domain (missing parts from reference TRBV2 and TRBJ2-1): EPEVTQTPSHQVTQMGQEVILRCVPISNHLYFYWYRQILGQKVEFLVSFYNNEISEKSEIFDDQFSVERPDGSNFTLKIRSTKLEDSAMYFCASSVQPSFYNEQFFGPGTRLTVL.

The chain carries TRBV20-1 and TRBJ1-1; TRBD1 is a possible D gene (5 bases). This CDR3 is 14 amino acids long. V was cut by 5 bases and J by 0 bases, with 13 bases left in between. CDR1 and CDR2 (germline): DFQATT, SNEGSKA (reference sequence). The CDR3 bases are TGCAGTGCTTCCCCCTGGGGGTTGAACACTGAAGCTTTCTTT. Its translation: CSASPWGLNTEAFF.

This clonotype was observed a handful of times. The chain uses TRBV29-1 and TRBJ1-2; no definite D call. This CDR3 has 12 amino acids. Germline assignment: CDR1 SQVTM and CDR2 ANQGSEA. The ends were cut back, 4 bases at V and 2 bases at J, with 8 bases in the middle. The CDR3 here is CSVGGSNYGYTF. CDR3 DNA sequence: TGCAGCGTTGGGGGATCGAACTATGGCTACACCTTC.

The chain recombines TRBV20-1 with TRBJ1-2; 7 bases are shared with TRBD1. Germline V gene lookup returns CDR1 DFQATT and CDR2 SNEGSKA (reference sequence). This CDR3 is 13 amino acids long. The ends lost 6 bases at V and 7 bases at J; junction bases unmatched: 11. The CDR3 region has the DNA TGCAGTGCCCGGGAGGAACAGGGGCTTGGCTACACCTTC. Protein product: CSAREEQGLGYTF.

The chain combines TRBV20-1 with TRBJ2-1; D is unclear. Between the trimmed V and J ends, which lost 0 bases and 9 bases, there was a span of 6 bases. Germline CDR1 is DFQATT and CDR2 is SNEGSKA (reference sequence). The CDR3 extends over 11 amino acids. CDR3 protein: CSARDRLEQFF. The CDR3 nucleotides read TGCAGTGCTAGAGATCGTCTTGAGCAGTTCTTC.

The V call is TRBV15, the J call TRBJ2-3; D unclear. V was pared by 1 base and J by 3 bases, with 2 bases between. This CDR3 region has 12 residues. Germline V gene sequence: CDR1 LNHNV, CDR2 YYDKDF (reference sequence). CDR3 sequence reads: CATSRATDTQYF. CDR3 DNA sequence: TGTGCCACCAGCAGAGCGACAGATACGCAGTATTTT.

This clonotype is a singleton in its sample. The chain carries TRBV5-1 and TRBJ1-1; 9 positions match TRBD1. V lost 0 bases and J lost 1; bases outside the gene matches: 1. The germline V gene encodes CDR1 SGHRS and CDR2 YFSETQ. This CDR3 comprises 15 residues. The CDR3 region has the DNA TGCGCCAGCAGCTTGGAGACAGGGGGGAACACTGAAGCTTTCTTT. Residues: CASSLETGGNTEAFF. Filled out from reference TRBV5-1 and TRBJ1-1, the complete variable domain reads KAGVTQTPRYLIKTRGQQVTLSCSPISGHRSVSWYQQTPGQGLQFLFEYFSETQRNKGNFPGRFSGRQFSNSRSEMNVSTLELGDSALYLCASSLETGGNTEAFFGQGTRLTVV.

This clonotype came up a few times. V is TRBV29-1 and J is TRBJ1-2; possibly TRBD1 for D (5 bases). CDR1 and CDR2 from the germline V gene are SQVTM and ANQGSEA. The V end was cut by 3 bases, the J end by 2 bases, with 16 bases between. The CDR3 spans 15 residues. The CDR3 DNA follows: TGCAGCGTTGACCGGCACAGGCGAAACAACTATGGCTACACCTTC. This encodes CSVDRHRRNNYGYTF.

This clonotype was detected a few times. The rearrangement links TRBV5-1 to TRBJ1-2; unclear D gene. The CDR3 loop spans 15 amino acids. The germline V gene encodes CDR1 SGHRS and CDR2 YFSETQ. The ends were cut back, 0 bases at V and 0 bases at J, with 9 bases in the middle. The CDR3: CASSLAETPNYGYTF. In DNA form, the CDR3 reads TGCGCCAGCAGCTTGGCCGAGACACCTAACTATGGCTACACCTTC.

This clonotype was recorded a few times. The V and J genes are TRBV20-1 and TRBJ1-5; tentatively, D is TRBD1 (5 bases). Germline CDR1 reads DFQATT; CDR2 reads SNEGSKA (reference sequence). This CDR3 has 15 residues. V lost 1 base to trimming and J lost 4 bases, with 14 bases between them. Here the CDR3 DNA reads TGCAGTGCTAGAGGGGGGTCGGATTGGAATCAGCCCCAGCATTTT. It is translated as CSARGGSDWNQPQHF.

Only a few counts were recorded for this clonotype. This rearrangement joins TRBV27 to TRBJ2-3; possible D gene TRBD1, 6 bases. Trimming removed 7 bases at V and 6 bases at J, with 17 bases between. The length of the CDR3 is 14 residues. In germline, CDR1 is MNHEY, CDR2 SMNVEV (reference sequence). This chain's CDR3 is CASTQINRDDTQYF. The CDR3 DNA reads as TGTGCCAGCACCCAAATTAACAGGGACGATACGCAGTATTTT.

The rearrangement uses TRBV29-1 and TRBJ2-1; D remains ambiguous. Trimming stripped 1 base from V and 7 bases from J, with 8 bases between. Germline lookup yields CDR1 SQVTM and CDR2 ANQGSEA. The CDR3 runs to 12 residues. This CDR3 reads CSVEADFNEQFF. DNA of the CDR3: TGCAGCGTTGAAGCTGATTTTAATGAGCAGTTCTTC.

The chain combines TRBV7-6 with TRBJ1-1; no reliable D call. CDR1 is SGHVS and CDR2 is FNYEAQ in the germline V gene. The V end was cut by 2 bases, the J end by 0 bases, with 22 bases between. There are 19 residues in the CDR3. CDR3 residues: CASSLSAADHDEMNTEAFF. The CDR3 DNA follows: TGTGCCAGCAGCTTAAGCGCGGCAGACCACGACGAGATGAACACTGAAGCTTTCTTT.

Worth noting for this clonotype: A much larger clone differs by one base, so this may be a read error. The chain is built from TRBV15 and TRBJ1-2; D might be TRBD1 (5 bases). This CDR3 has 14 residues. CDR1 is LNHNV, CDR2 YYDKDF, per germline (reference sequence). In DNA, the CDR3 is TGTACCACCAGACTGGGGCAAGAGGTTTATGGCTACACCTTC. It codes for CTTRLGQEVYGYTF.

This chain uses TRBV9 with TRBJ2-2; D is unresolved. This CDR3 region has 13 residues. The germline V gene has CDR1 SGDLS and CDR2 YYNGEE. Trimming pared 0 bases from V and 5 bases from J, leaving 5 bases between. The CDR3 nucleotides read TGTGCCAGCAGCGTAGTTGAGACCGGGGAGCTGTTTTTT. It specifies CASSVVETGELFF.

There are a few counts of this clonotype. V gene TRBV29-1 combines with J gene TRBJ1-1; no firm D call. CDR1 is SQVTM, CDR2 ANQGSEA, per germline. CDR3 length equals 11 residues. The V end lost 7 bases, the J end lost 9 bases, and 15 bases lay between the germline ends. The DNA of the CDR3 is TGCAGCGCCTCGGACTTCTCCAAAGCTTTCTTT. Translation: CSASDFSKAFF.

The table lists this clonotype with many counts. CDR3 bases: TGCGCCAGCAGCTTGGGGGAATCCCGTAATTCACCCCTCCACTTT. Encoded protein: CASSLGESRNSPLHF. The genes are TRBV5-1 and TRBJ1-6; no firm D call. CDR3 length: 15 residues. Germline loops: CDR1 SGHRS, CDR2 YFSETQ. V lost 0 bases to trimming and J lost 6 bases, with 10 bases between them.

Of note for this clonotype: Lacking the conserved final phenylalanine or tryptophan, this CDR3 likely reflects a read error. The J gene is TRBJ2-7, the V gene TRBV2; the D gene is possibly TRBD2 (5 bases). Trimming left V 7 bases short and J 3 bases short, with 10 bases between. CDR3 length: 12 residues. The V gene's germline CDR1 is SNHLY and CDR2 FYNNEI. For the CDR3, the DNA is TGTGCCAGCATTAGGACTGGCTACGAGCAGTACTTA. It encodes CASIRTGYEQYL.